Below are 17 T cell receptor beta chains sequenced from a single sample in a study of control samples from healthy donors and cancer patients. The protocol was immunoSEQ multiplex PCR, while the TCRdb copy is restricted to in-frame clones and leaves out a portion. The sample has about 170,000 clones, almost 90% seen once. Sequenced input: blood. All receptors derive from a woman aged 25 to 45 in good health.

The chain uses TRBV7-9 and TRBJ1-2, with a weak D call TRBD1 (5 bases). The CDR3 sequence is 15 residues long. Germline V gene sequence: CDR1 SEHNR, CDR2 FQNEAQ (reference sequence). Trimming shortened V by 4 bases and J by 4 bases, and 16 bases separated the two germline ends. CDR3 sequence: CASSSHAGLGYGYTF. DNA of the CDR3: TGTGCCAGCAGCTCGCATGCAGGGCTCGGCTATGGCTACACCTTC.

The chain has TRBV2 and TRBJ1-6, with TRBD1 as a possible D gene (6 bases). The germline V and J ends were trimmed by 7 bases and 7 bases, with 14 bases remaining between them. This CDR3 has 14 amino acids. Germline-derived CDR1 and CDR2 are SNHLY and FYNNEI. For the CDR3, the DNA is TGTGCCAGCATTAGGGGGGCGAGGAATTCACCCCTCCACTTT. This encodes CASIRGARNSPLHF. The entire variable domain, with the rest obtained from reference TRBV2 and TRBJ1-6, is as follows: EPEVTQTPSHQVTQMGQEVILRCVPISNHLYFYWYRQILGQKVEFLVSFYNNEISEKSEIFDDQFSVERPDGSNFTLKIRSTKLEDSAMYFCASIRGARNSPLHFGNGTRLTVT.

This chain uses TRBV4-1 with TRBJ2-1; possibly TRBD1 or TRBD2 for D (6 bases each). Deletions cut 4 bases from V and 3 bases from J, with 22 bases between. The length of the CDR3 is 18 residues. Looked up from germline, CDR1 is MGHRA and CDR2 is YSYEKL. The CDR3 sequence: CASSPKVLLGGFYNEQFF. CDR3 sequence (DNA): TGCGCCAGCAGCCCGAAAGTCCTGCTCGGGGGCTTCTACAATGAGCAGTTCTTC.

The chain couples TRBV9 to TRBJ2-1; TRBD1 agrees at 7 bases. Germline V gene sequence: CDR1 SGDLS, CDR2 YYNGEE. The trim removed 4 bases at V and 9 bases at J, leaving 10 bases unmatched. The CDR3 contains 14 residues. Here the CDR3 DNA reads TGTGCCAGCAGCACCCGCACCGACAGGGCTGAGCAGTTCTTC. It yields the protein CASSTRTDRAEQFF.

This chain uses TRBV6-5 with TRBJ2-7, with 12 nucleotides matching TRBD1. Unmatched junction bases numbered 9, after V lost 4 bases and J lost 5 bases. The CDR3 is 16 residues long. Germline assignment: CDR1 MNHEY and CDR2 SVGAGI. CDR3 sequence (DNA): TGTGCCAGCAGTTCCTCCGGGACAGGGGGCAACGACGAGCAGTACTTC. This translates into CASSSSGTGGNDEQYF.

V gene TRBV9 combines with J gene TRBJ2-3; 9 bases are a match to TRBD2. The germline gives CDR1 SGDLS, CDR2 YYNGEE. The CDR3 runs 16 residues. The V segment lost 2 bases and the J segment 4 bases; nucleotides outside the gene matches: 8. CDR3 protein: CASSVFRAGGPDTQYF. The CDR3 DNA follows: TGTGCCAGCAGCGTGTTTCGAGCGGGGGGCCCAGATACGCAGTATTTT.

This clone has only one observation. This chain links TRBV10-3 with TRBJ2-7, with 9 bases aligning to TRBD1. The CDR3 runs to 13 residues. Per the germline V gene, CDR1 is ENHRY and CDR2 is SYGVKD. The V gene end was trimmed by 3 bases and the J gene end by 6 bases; junction bases not matched to a gene: 3. The CDR3 DNA reads as TGTGCCATCAGTGACGGGACAGGGATCGAGCAGTACGTC. It codes for CAISDGTGIEQYV.

The gene calls are TRBV18 and TRBJ1-3, with D perhaps matching TRBD1 (5 bases). The CDR3 extends over 17 amino acids. V lost 1 base to trimming and J lost 0 bases, with 13 bases between them. In germline, CDR1 is KGHSH, CDR2 LQKENI. CDR3 residues: CASSPRWAGPSGNTIYF. The DNA for the CDR3 is TGTGCCAGCTCACCACGGTGGGCAGGGCCCTCTGGAAACACCATATATTTT.

V usage is TRBV27 and J usage is TRBJ2-1; possibly TRBD1 for D (7 bases). V lost 2 bases to trimming and J lost 9 bases, with 17 bases between them. CDR1 is MNHEY and CDR2 is SMNVEV in the germline V gene (reference sequence). The CDR3 contains 15 residues. The CDR3 coding sequence is TGTGCCAGCAGTTTAGCCAGGGGGGTGCGGGGTGAGCAGTTCTTC. Residues: CASSLARGVRGEQFF.

V is TRBV5-4 and J is TRBJ2-5; no clear D gene. The CDR3 totals 13 residues. The V and J ends lost 4 bases and 0 bases respectively, with 7 bases between them. Germline lookup yields CDR1 SGHNT and CDR2 YYREEE (reference sequence). In DNA form, the CDR3 reads TGTGCCAGCAGCCGTGAAAACCAAGAGACCCAGTACTTC. Translated, it gives CASSRENQETQYF.

This chain uses TRBV5-4 with TRBJ2-1; 15 bases match TRBD2. CDR1 is SGHNT, CDR2 YYREEE, per germline (reference sequence). V lost 5 bases to trimming and J lost 5 bases; unmatched junction nucleotides: 8. The CDR3 spans 17 residues. The CDR3 nucleotides are TGTGCCAGCAGGGAGGGACTAGCGGGAGGAGTCCACAATGAGCAGTTCTTC. Its translation is CASREGLAGGVHNEQFF.

With respect to this clone: The same CDR3 also results from other DNA sequences found in this sample. This chain links TRBV5-1 with TRBJ2-5, with D hard to call. CDR1 is SGHRS, CDR2 YFSETQ, per germline. The CDR3 runs 13 residues. The V gene lost 0 bases and the J gene lost 2 bases, with 5 bases spanning the gap. The CDR3 DNA sequence: TGCGCCAGCAGCTTGGTGGGGCAAGAGACCCAGTACTTC. It translates to CASSLVGQETQYF.

This rearrangement joins TRBV4-1 to TRBJ2-7; either TRBD1 or TRBD2 may fit D (5 bases each). Per the germline V gene, CDR1 is MGHRA and CDR2 is YSYEKL. V was clipped by 1 base and J by 5 bases, with 12 bases between them. CDR3 length: 14 amino acids. DNA for the CDR3: TGCGCCAGCAGCCAAGCGGGACCACCGGACGAGCAGTACTTC. Amino acid sequence: CASSQAGPPDEQYF.

The rearrangement uses TRBV6-5 and TRBJ1-4, with 8 nucleotides matching TRBD1. The V gene's germline CDR1 is MNHEY and CDR2 SVGAGI. Germline trimming cut 6 bases from V and 4 bases from J; bases unmatched to any gene: 4. This CDR3 spans 14 amino acids. CDR3 bases: TGTGCCAGCAGAACGGACAGGGTTAATGAAAAACTGTTTTTT. Amino acid sequence: CASRTDRVNEKLFF.

This sequence joins TRBV2 and TRBJ1-2; the D is unclear. Deletions cut 2 bases from V and 7 bases from J, with 17 bases between. The CDR3 contains 15 residues. Germline CDR1 and CDR2: SNHLY and FYNNEI. The CDR3 DNA is TGTGCCAGCAGTGAAATCGCGGGCGCAGGAGGTGGCTACACCTTC. Translated: CASSEIAGAGGGYTF.

The V and J genes are TRBV9 and TRBJ2-7, with D tentatively TRBD1 or TRBD2 (6 bases each). The CDR3 covers 15 residues. Germline V CDR1 and CDR2: SGDLS, YYNGEE. Trimming removed 6 bases at V and 2 bases at J, with 18 bases between. This CDR3 reads CASTRGTSLTYEQYF. In DNA, the CDR3 is TGTGCCAGCACTAGGGGGACTTCCCTTACCTACGAGCAGTACTTC.

The rearrangement links TRBV29-1 to TRBJ2-3; tentatively, D is TRBD2 (5 bases). Trimming cost V 4 bases and J 2 bases, with 10 bases left between them. The germline V gene has CDR1 SQVTM and CDR2 ANQGSEA. The CDR3 covers 13 residues. This CDR3 is CSVAADPTDTQYF. The DNA for the CDR3 is TGCAGCGTTGCAGCGGACCCCACAGATACGCAGTATTTT.